This T cell receptor beta chain was observed in a study of shared clonotypes between healthy human individuals. V was clipped by 1 base and J by 2 bases, with 2 bases between them. This CDR3 has 12 amino acids. Germline assignment: CDR1 MNHNY and CDR2 SVGAGI (reference sequence). Some clones are missing from TCRdb's copy, which holds only in-frame ones; the method was immunoSEQ multiplex PCR. Among approximately 1.5 million clones listed, 95% to 99% were seen once. The rearrangement joins TRBV6-6 to TRBJ2-5; D gene uncertain. This clonotype originated in a man aged 25 to 40 in good health. Material: naive CD4+ T cells sorted from blood. Subset specified: CD45RA+ positively selected. CDR3 in DNA: TGTGCCAGCAGTTACTTACAAGAGACCCAGTACTTC. This translates into CASSYLQETQYF.